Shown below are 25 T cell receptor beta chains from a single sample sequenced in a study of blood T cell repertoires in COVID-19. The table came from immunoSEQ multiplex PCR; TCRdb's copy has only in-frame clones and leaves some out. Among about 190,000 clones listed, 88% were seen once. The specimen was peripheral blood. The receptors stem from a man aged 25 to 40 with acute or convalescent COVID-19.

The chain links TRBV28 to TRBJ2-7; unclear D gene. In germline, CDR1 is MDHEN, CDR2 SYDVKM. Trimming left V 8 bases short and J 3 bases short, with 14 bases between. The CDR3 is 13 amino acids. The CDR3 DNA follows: TGTGCCAGCTCCCCCCCAGATCGCTACGAGCAGTACTTC. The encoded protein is CASSPPDRYEQYF. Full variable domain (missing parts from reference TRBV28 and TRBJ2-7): DVKVTQSSRYLVKRTGEKVFLECVQDMDHENMFWYRQDPGLGLRLIYFSYDVKMKEKGDIPEGYSVSREKKERFSLILESASTNQTSMYLCASSPPDRYEQYFGPGTRLTVT.

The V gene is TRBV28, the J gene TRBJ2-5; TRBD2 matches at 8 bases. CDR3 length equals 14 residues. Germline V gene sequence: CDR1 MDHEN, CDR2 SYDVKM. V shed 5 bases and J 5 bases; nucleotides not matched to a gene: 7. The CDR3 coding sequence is TGTGCCAGCAGTCGTGAGCGGGGGCGGGAGACCCAGTACTTC. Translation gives CASSRERGRETQYF.

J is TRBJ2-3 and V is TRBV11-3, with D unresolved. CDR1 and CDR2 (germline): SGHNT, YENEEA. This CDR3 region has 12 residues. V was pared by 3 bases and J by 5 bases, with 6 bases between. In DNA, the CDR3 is TGTGCCAGCAGCTTTTCGGGAGATACGCAGTATTTT. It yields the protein CASSFSGDTQYF.

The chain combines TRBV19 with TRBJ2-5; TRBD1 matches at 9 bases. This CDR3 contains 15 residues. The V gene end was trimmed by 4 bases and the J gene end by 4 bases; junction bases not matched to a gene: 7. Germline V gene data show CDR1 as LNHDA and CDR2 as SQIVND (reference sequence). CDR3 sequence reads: CASSTGQGFSETQYF. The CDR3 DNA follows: TGTGCCAGTAGTACGGGACAGGGCTTTTCAGAGACCCAGTACTTC.

The CDR3: CASSLDGGYEGETQYF. The DNA for the CDR3 is TGTGCCAGCAGTTTAGACGGCGGGTACGAAGGAGAGACCCAGTACTTC. The gene calls are TRBV28 and TRBJ2-5, with D maybe TRBD2 (5 bases). Between the trimmed V and J ends, which lost 2 bases and 4 bases, there was a span of 17 bases. The CDR3 consists of 16 residues. In germline, CDR1 is MDHEN, CDR2 SYDVKM.

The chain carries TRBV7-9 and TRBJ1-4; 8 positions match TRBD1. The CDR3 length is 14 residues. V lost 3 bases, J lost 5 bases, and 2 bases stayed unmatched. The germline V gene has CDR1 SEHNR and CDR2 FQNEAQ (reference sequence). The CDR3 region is CASSLGQANEKLFF. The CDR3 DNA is TGTGCCAGCAGCTTGGGACAGGCGAATGAAAAACTGTTTTTT.

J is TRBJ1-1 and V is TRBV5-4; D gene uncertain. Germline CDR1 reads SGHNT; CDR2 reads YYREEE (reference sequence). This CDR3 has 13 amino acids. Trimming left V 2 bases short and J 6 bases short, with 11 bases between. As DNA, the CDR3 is TGTGCCAGCAGCTTCCGGGGAAGGGCTGAAGCTTTCTTT. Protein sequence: CASSFRGRAEAFF.

DNA for the CDR3: TGTGCCAGCAGTGAGGGGGACAGGGGGCCGAATTCACCCCTCCACTTT. Protein: CASSEGDRGPNSPLHF. This rearrangement joins TRBV2 to TRBJ1-6; the match to TRBD1 covers 12 bases. Looked up from germline, CDR1 is SNHLY and CDR2 is FYNNEI. Trimming removed 3 bases from V and 7 bases from J; junction bases left unmatched: 4. The CDR3 is 16 residues long.

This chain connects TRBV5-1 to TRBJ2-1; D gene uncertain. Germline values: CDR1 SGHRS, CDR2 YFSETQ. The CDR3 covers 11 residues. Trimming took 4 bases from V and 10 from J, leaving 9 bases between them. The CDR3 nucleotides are TGCGCCAGCAGCCCCGGGTGGGAGCAGTTCTTC. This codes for CASSPGWEQFF.

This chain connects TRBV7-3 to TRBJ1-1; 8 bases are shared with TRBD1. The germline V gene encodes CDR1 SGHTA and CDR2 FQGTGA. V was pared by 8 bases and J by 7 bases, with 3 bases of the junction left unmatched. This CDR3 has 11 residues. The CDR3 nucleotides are TGTGCCAGCGGGACAGGCTTTGAAGCTTTCTTT. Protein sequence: CASGTGFEAFF.

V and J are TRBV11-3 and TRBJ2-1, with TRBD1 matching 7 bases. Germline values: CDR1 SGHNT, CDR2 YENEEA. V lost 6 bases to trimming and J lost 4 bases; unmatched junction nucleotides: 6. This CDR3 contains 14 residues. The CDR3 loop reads CASSEGQRYNEQFF. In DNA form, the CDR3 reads TGTGCCAGCAGTGAGGGACAGAGGTACAATGAGCAGTTCTTC.

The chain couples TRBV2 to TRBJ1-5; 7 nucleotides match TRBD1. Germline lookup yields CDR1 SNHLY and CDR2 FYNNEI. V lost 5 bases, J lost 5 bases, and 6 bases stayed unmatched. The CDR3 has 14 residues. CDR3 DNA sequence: TGTGCCAGCAGTAAGACAGGGAGAGATCAGCCCCAGCATTTT. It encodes CASSKTGRDQPQHF.

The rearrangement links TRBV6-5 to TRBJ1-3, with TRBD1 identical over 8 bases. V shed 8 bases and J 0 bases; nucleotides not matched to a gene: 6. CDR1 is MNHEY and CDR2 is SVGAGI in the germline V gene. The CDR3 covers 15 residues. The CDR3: CASARGQDSGNTIYF. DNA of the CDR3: TGTGCCAGCGCTAGGGGACAGGACTCTGGAAACACCATATATTTT.

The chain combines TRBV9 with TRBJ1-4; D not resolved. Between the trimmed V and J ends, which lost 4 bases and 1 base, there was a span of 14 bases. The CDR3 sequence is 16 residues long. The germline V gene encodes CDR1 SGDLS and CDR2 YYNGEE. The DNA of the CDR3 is TGTGCCAGCAGCCCCGCTGGCGGAATAACTAATGAAAAACTGTTTTTT. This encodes CASSPAGGITNEKLFF.

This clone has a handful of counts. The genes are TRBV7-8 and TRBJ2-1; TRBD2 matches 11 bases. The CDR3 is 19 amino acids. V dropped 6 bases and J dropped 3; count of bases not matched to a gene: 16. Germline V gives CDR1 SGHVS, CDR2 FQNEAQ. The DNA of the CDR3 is TGTGCCAGCAGACGGATAATAGCGGGGGGGCGTTCGTTCTACAATGAGCAGTTCTTC. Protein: CASRRIIAGGRSFYNEQFF.

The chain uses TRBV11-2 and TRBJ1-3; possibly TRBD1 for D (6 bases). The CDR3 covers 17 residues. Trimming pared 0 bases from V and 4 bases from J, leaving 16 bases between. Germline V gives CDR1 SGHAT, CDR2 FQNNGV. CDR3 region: CASSLDLGTQTGNTIYF. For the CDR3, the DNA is TGTGCCAGCAGCTTAGATTTAGGGACACAAACCGGAAACACCATATATTTT.

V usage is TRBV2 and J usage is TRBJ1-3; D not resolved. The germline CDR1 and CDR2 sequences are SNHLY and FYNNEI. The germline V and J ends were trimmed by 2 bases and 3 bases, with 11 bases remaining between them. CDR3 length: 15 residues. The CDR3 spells CASSESGFRGNTIYF. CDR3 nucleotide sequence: TGTGCCAGCAGTGAATCGGGGTTTCGTGGAAACACCATATATTTT.

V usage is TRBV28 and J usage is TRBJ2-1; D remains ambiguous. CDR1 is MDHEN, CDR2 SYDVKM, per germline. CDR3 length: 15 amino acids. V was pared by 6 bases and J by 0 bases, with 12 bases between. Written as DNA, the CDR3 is TGTGCCAGCAGGGTAAAGCGTCCCTCCTACAATGAGCAGTTCTTC. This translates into CASRVKRPSYNEQFF.

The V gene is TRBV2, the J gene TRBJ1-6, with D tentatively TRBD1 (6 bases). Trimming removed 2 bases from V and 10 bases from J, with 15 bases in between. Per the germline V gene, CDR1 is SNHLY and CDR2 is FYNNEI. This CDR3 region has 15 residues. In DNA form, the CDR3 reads TGTGCCAGCAGTGAACGAACAGGGCCAGAGTCACCCCTCCACTTT. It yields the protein CASSERTGPESPLHF.

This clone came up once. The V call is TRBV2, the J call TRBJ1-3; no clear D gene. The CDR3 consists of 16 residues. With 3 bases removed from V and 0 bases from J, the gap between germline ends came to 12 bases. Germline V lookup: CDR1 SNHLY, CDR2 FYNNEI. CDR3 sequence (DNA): TGTGCCAGCAGTGACTTACAGCGGGACTCTGGAAACACCATATATTTT. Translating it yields CASSDLQRDSGNTIYF.

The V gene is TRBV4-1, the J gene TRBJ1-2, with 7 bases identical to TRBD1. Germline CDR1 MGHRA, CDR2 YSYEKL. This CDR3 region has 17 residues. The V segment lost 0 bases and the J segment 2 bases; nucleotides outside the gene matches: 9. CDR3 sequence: CASSQDPKTGRNYGYTF. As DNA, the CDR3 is TGCGCCAGCAGCCAAGATCCTAAGACAGGGAGGAACTATGGCTACACCTTC.

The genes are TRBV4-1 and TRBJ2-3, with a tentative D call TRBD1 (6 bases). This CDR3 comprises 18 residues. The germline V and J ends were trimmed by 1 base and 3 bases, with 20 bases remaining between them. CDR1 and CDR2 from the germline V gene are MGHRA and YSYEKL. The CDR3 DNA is TGCGCCAGCAGCCAAGCTTCCTACAGGGTATCCCAGACAGATACGCAGTATTTT. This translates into CASSQASYRVSQTDTQYF.

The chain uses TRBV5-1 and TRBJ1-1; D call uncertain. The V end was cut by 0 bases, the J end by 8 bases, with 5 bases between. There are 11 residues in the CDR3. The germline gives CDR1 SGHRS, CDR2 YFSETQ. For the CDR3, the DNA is TGCGCCAGCAGCTTGGGCGGGGAAGCTTTCTTT. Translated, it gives CASSLGGEAFF. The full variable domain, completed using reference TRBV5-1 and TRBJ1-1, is KAGVTQTPRYLIKTRGQQVTLSCSPISGHRSVSWYQQTPGQGLQFLFEYFSETQRNKGNFPGRFSGRQFSNSRSEMNVSTLELGDSALYLCASSLGGEAFFGQGTRLTVV.

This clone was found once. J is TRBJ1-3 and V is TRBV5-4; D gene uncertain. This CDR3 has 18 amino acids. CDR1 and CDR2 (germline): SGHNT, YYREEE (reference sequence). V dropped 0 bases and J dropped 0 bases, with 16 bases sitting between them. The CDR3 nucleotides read TGTGCCAGCAGCTTGGACCCCATGTATGACTCCTCTGGAAACACCATATATTTT. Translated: CASSLDPMYDSSGNTIYF.

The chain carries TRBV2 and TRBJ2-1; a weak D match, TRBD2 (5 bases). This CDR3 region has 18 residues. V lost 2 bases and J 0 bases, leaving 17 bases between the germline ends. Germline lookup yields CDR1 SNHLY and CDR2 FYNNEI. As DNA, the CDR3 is TGTGCCAGCAGTGAATTCCCACCTCAGCGGCCCTCCTACAATGAGCAGTTCTTC. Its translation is CASSEFPPQRPSYNEQFF.